This TCR beta chain was retrieved from a study of OX40 agonist ivuxolimab in advanced cancers. Study at large: An agonistic anti-OX40 (CD134) antibody, ivuxolimab, was used to treat the patients. Hepatocellular carcinoma, melanoma, renal cell or head and neck cancer affected the dose-escalation patients.

About this clone itself: Its specificity is unknown.

This table comes from immunoSEQ multiplex PCR, and its TCRdb copy is limited to in-frame clones, with some not included. The sample lists about 26,000 clones, 83% occurring once. Study findings and constraints: Both CD4+ and CD8+ T cell populations in blood had undergone clonal expansion by week 6 at 0.1 to 3.0 mg/kg.

V was pared by 3 bases and J by 5 bases, with 3 bases of the junction left unmatched. The CDR3 is made up of 15 amino acids. The germline V gene has CDR1 SGHTS and CDR2 YDEGEE. V gene TRBV5-8 combines with J gene TRBJ1-6; 9 positions agree with TRBD1. This specimen consisted of CD4+ or CD8+ T cells sorted from blood, obtained in a trial of the OX40 agonist ivuxolimab. The clonotype comes from an adult with an advanced solid tumor such as melanoma, head and neck, liver or kidney cancer. CDR3: CASSSGTGNNSPLHF. Here the CDR3 DNA reads TGTGCCAGCAGCTCAGGGACAGGGAATAATTCACCCCTCCACTTT.